In its sample, the clone carrying this T cell receptor beta chain was seen once. This entry comes from a study of blood T cell repertoires in COVID-19. Study context: The samples span acute and convalescent COVID-19 from the United States, Italy and Spain. Nucleic acid was either cDNA or gDNA, and it came from T cells, B-cell-depleted T cells, or PBMCs.

Per the original data handling: Amplification of reference gene primers provided the estimated nucleated cell counts. Using immunoSEQ multiplex PCR, the repertoire was profiled, and TCRdb retains in-frame clones only, with some absent. V, J and clone size were drawn from that table, and D and trimming were deduced from the DNA. Of under 150,000 clones in the sample, more than 75% were seen once. The CDR3 has 16 amino acids. Germline V gene lookup returns CDR1 WSHSY and CDR2 SAAADI. Trimming at V came to 1 base and at J to 7 bases, leaving 4 bases not matched to a gene. The sample comprised peripheral blood. The chain carries TRBV10-2 and TRBJ2-1; 13 bases align to TRBD2. The origin of this receptor is a man in his 60s with acute or convalescent COVID-19. This chain's CDR3 is CASSELTSGRRNEQFF. Written as DNA, the CDR3 is TGCGCCAGCAGTGAGTTGACTAGCGGGAGGAGAAATGAGCAGTTCTTC.